Following are 14 T cell receptor beta chains from one sample sequenced in a study of shared clonotypes between healthy human individuals. Data came from immunoSEQ multiplex PCR; TCRdb stores just in-frame clones and leaves some out. This table has approximately 460,000 clones, approximately 80% appearing once. The source material was PBMCs. The source is a middle-aged woman in good health. Some clones in this sample may be carry-over from other donors' samples.

The V gene is TRBV30, the J gene TRBJ2-7, with 14 positions matching TRBD2. CDR1 is GTSNPN, CDR2 SVGIG, per germline (reference sequence). The CDR3 is made up of 19 amino acids. Unmatched junction bases numbered 13, after V lost 3 bases and J lost 0 bases. The CDR3 sequence: CAWRGLPGTSGSVSYEQYF. CDR3 DNA sequence: TGTGCCTGGAGGGGGCTCCCCGGGACTAGCGGGAGTGTCTCCTACGAGCAGTACTTC.

Points on this clone: Other nucleotide sequences from this sample produce the same CDR3. This chain connects TRBV10-3 to TRBJ2-7, with 9 bases lining up with TRBD1. From germline, CDR1 is ENHRY and CDR2 SYGVKD. J was trimmed by 3 bases and V by 6 bases; bases with no gene match: 3. The CDR3 sequence is 13 residues long. This chain's CDR3 is CAIRGGQGYEQYF. Here the CDR3 DNA reads TGTGCCATCAGGGGGGGACAGGGCTACGAGCAGTACTTC.

This clone showed up just a few times. The rearrangement joins TRBV7-9 to TRBJ2-7; 7 positions match TRBD1. The germline V gene encodes CDR1 SEHNR and CDR2 FQNEAQ (reference sequence). Trimming at V came to 0 bases and at J to 5 bases, leaving 4 bases not matched to a gene. This CDR3 region has 14 residues. The CDR3 DNA is TGTGCCAGCAGCTTAGCGCAGGGGGTAAACGAGCAGTACTTC. This translates into CASSLAQGVNEQYF.

The chain recombines TRBV18 with TRBJ2-2; TRBD1 or TRBD2 may be the D gene (5 bases each). The CDR3 is 17 amino acids. V lost 2 bases and J lost 4, with 17 bases in between. Germline CDR1 reads KGHSH; CDR2 reads LQKENI. The CDR3 DNA sequence: TGTGCCAGCTCACCAAATGTTGCCAGGGACGGCACCGGGGAGCTGTTTTTT. Translation: CASSPNVARDGTGELFF.

The chain carries TRBV2 and TRBJ1-3, with 8 bases fitting TRBD1. The trim removed 8 bases at V and 4 bases at J, leaving 7 bases unmatched. Germline CDR1 and CDR2: SNHLY and FYNNEI. This CDR3 spans 14 amino acids. Here the CDR3 DNA reads TGTGCCAGCGTTATGGACAGGGTGGGAAACACCATATATTTT. Its protein product is CASVMDRVGNTIYF.

The CDR3 DNA follows: TGTGCCAGCTCACCACTCGGAGGGCCCCCAGGAAGAAGCACAGATACGCAGTATTTT. Its protein is CASSPLGGPPGRSTDTQYF. The chain couples TRBV18 to TRBJ2-3, with a possible D match to TRBD2 (6 bases). The germline V gene encodes CDR1 KGHSH and CDR2 LQKENI. V was cut by 1 base and J by 0 bases, with 20 bases left in between. The CDR3 sequence is 19 residues long.

This clone came up once. V is TRBV7-2 and J is TRBJ1-1; D is undetermined. The length of the CDR3 is 14 residues. Trimming left V 2 bases short and J 2 bases short, with 9 bases between. CDR1 and CDR2 (germline): SGHTA, FQGNSA. The CDR3 DNA reads as TGTGCCAGCAGCTTAAGTGCGGGAAACACTGAAGCTTTCTTT. Encoded protein: CASSLSAGNTEAFF.

The chain employs TRBV20-1 and TRBJ2-5, with unresolved D. CDR1 and CDR2 (germline): DFQATT, SNEGSKA (reference sequence). CDR3 size: 11 residues. V was cut by 5 bases and J by 9 bases, with 13 bases left in between. DNA of the CDR3: TGCAGTGCTGGCTATGAAAGGGCCCAGTACTTC. This gives the protein CSAGYERAQYF.

The chain has TRBV4-3 and TRBJ2-1, with 7 positions matching TRBD2. The CDR3 totals 14 residues. V lost 2 bases, J lost 4 bases, and 2 bases stayed unmatched. Germline V gene lookup returns CDR1 LGHNA and CDR2 YSLEER. The CDR3 protein is CASSQSGAYNEQFF. The CDR3 bases are TGCGCCAGCAGCCAAAGCGGGGCGTACAATGAGCAGTTCTTC.

A word on this clone: A far larger clone is a single base away, which makes a read error likely. Additional DNA sequences in this sample encode the identical CDR3. V is TRBV29-1 and J is TRBJ2-3; a possible D gene is TRBD2 (6 bases). The CDR3 sequence is 14 residues long. Germline CDR1 SQVTM, CDR2 ANQGSEA. V lost 4 bases to trimming and J lost 2 bases, with 13 bases between them. In DNA, the CDR3 is TGCAGCGTTGGAGCGGGCACAGCCACAGATACGCAGTATTTT. Amino acids: CSVGAGTATDTQYF.

Of note for this clone: This sequence may be a read error, since a much larger clone differs from it by one base. Other DNA sequences within the sample encode an identical CDR3. J is TRBJ1-1 and V is TRBV9; D is undetermined. The CDR3 loop spans 13 amino acids. V lost 0 bases and J 1 base, leaving 4 bases between the germline ends. CDR1 and CDR2 (germline): SGDLS, YYNGEE. CDR3 nucleotides: TGTGCCAGCAGCGTAGACGGGAACACTGAAGCTTTCTTT. Protein: CASSVDGNTEAFF.

A word on this clone: A far bigger clonotype differs at one base, so this is likely a read error. CDR3 in DNA: TGTGCCAGCAGTAGCCCTTTATTTGGGGGAAAACCGTTTTTT. It yields the protein CASSSPLFGGKPFF. This chain connects TRBV6-1 to TRBJ1-4, with D perhaps TRBD1 (5 bases). The germline gives CDR1 MNHNS, CDR2 SASEGT. The CDR3 has 14 amino acids.

The J gene is TRBJ2-7, the V gene TRBV7-2, with D unresolved. CDR1 is SGHTA and CDR2 is FQGNSA in the germline V gene. V lost 1 base and J lost 0, with 10 bases in between. This CDR3 is 15 amino acids long. Here the CDR3 reads CASSLDGGLSYEQYF. The CDR3 DNA reads TGTGCCAGCAGCTTAGATGGCGGCCTCTCCTACGAGCAGTACTTC.

As regards this clone: With a far larger clone one base away, a read error is the likely cause. Because it lacks the conserved phenylalanine or tryptophan at the end, this CDR3 is likely a read error. J is TRBJ1-5 and V is TRBV2; maybe TRBD1 (6 bases). CDR1 is SNHLY and CDR2 is FYNNEI in the germline V gene. The germline V and J ends were trimmed by 3 bases and 6 bases, with 18 bases remaining between them. This CDR3 spans 16 amino acids. The CDR3 loop is CASSDDRPGVGQPQHY. The CDR3 DNA reads TGTGCCAGCAGTGACGACCGGCCAGGGGTTGGTCAGCCCCAGCATTAT.